Sequencing of this T cell receptor beta chain was carried out in a study of T cell responses to AZD1222 COVID-19 vaccine (dated by TCRdb to the early 2020s). In the study overall: A total of roughly 240 trial participants underwent TCR sequencing, of whom 207 received two doses of AZD1222 and about 25 received two doses of the MenACWY control vaccine. Enrollment into the trials was organized by age into subgroups of 18-55, 56-69 and 70-plus years, and those subgroups contained roughly 150, 30 and 60 TCR-sequenced participants, respectively. The investigation overall reported the following: The vaccine-associated CD4 TCRs covered the entire spike protein, and the dominant responses fell in regions 160-218 and 743-854. Most participants were white British and females outnumbered males, and the authors suggested that clonal diversity may have been underestimated. After two AZD1222 doses, spike-specific TCR breadth and depth were significantly higher than at day 0 and than in MenACWY recipients. Nearly half of unique spike-specific TCRs reportedly recognized epitopes outside regions mutated in the B.1.351 and B.1.1.7 variants. In the small 56-69-year group, the increase in depth fell short of significance, most likely because of low power. Conclusions about previously exposed vaccinees are limited, since just five or six AZD1222 recipients were seropositive for SARS-CoV-2 at baseline. Because no day 14 peak-response samples were available, repertoires were characterized only after the peak T cell response.

The sample's time point, from its label and the paper: sample from adult after SARS-CoV-2 infection, after symptom onset. Two convalescent COVID-19 patients, sampled after symptom onset from adults with prior SARS-CoV-2 infection, were also TCR-sequenced for comparison. A remark on this clone: It has no known antigen specificity. Base-call qualities are not available, and no considerably larger clone is one nucleotide away.

Trimmed from V: 5 bases; trimmed from J: 2 bases; junction bases lacking a gene match: 4. The germline V gene encodes CDR1 LNHDA and CDR2 SQIVND (reference sequence). Including the terminal cysteine and phenylalanine, the CDR3 comprises 14 residues. Here the CDR3 DNA is all that survives: 42 bases in frame from base 1. The CDR3 regions of human TCRbeta chains were analyzed by immunosequencing. The paper's processing steps were these. Repertoire TCRs were matched against a reference library of SARS-CoV-2-specific TCRs generated with the MIRA antigen-specificity platform. Breadth meant the fraction of unique TCRs that were SARS-CoV-2-associated, whereas depth meant the fraction of total T cells that were SARS-CoV-2-associated. Using the MIRA data, each spike-specific TCR was mapped to the spike region that the TCR reacts to and placed in a CD4 or CD8 class. Log10-transformed breadth and depth values were compared by one-way ANOVA with Sidak's multiple comparisons tests. In its TCRdb copy, this immuneACCESS table keeps in-frame sequences only and misses some clones. Where compared with another copy, unresolved V genes explain less than half of these, and the others have no known cause. From that table come the V and J calls and clone size; the DNA was used to work out D and trimming. The sample table contains 150,000 to 180,000 clones; only one count was recorded for about 85% of them. The ten most abundant clones make up over 6% of the sample.

This receptor chain uses TRBV19 and TRBJ2-7; TRBD2 aligns with 9 central bases. The TCR originated in an adult who had recovered from COVID-19. Sequencing used peripheral blood, obtained after recovery from COVID-19. The DNA reads TGTGCCAGTAGTCGGTTAGCGGGAGCCTACGAGCAGTACTTC. This translates into CASSRLAGAYEQYF.